The rows below give T cell receptor beta chains drawn from one sample of a study of CD4+ T cells in melanoma. The assay was immunoSEQ multiplex PCR, and TCRdb's table has in-frame clones only and misses some. The profile covers around 18,000 clones, with 83% appearing a single time and around 5.4% taken by the ten largest. The sample taken for sequencing was cells from a culture (not recorded whether cultured in vitro). All receptors come from a human donor with melanoma. Both conserved end residues are part of each CDR3. D genes are given only for firm matches. Size is stated for part of the rows, as once, few or many counts, or as a class when the clone is expanded.

CASSPASTGNTEAFF,TGTGCCAGCAGCCCCGCCTCCACAGGGAACACTGAAGCTTTCTTT,-,-,TRBJ1-1,TRBV4-2
CASSQPFRHRRGYTF,TGCGCCAGCAGCCAACCCTTCAGACACCGGCGGGGCTACACCTTC,-,-,TRBJ1-2,TRBV4-1
CASSLAAGGYIEQFF,TGTGCCAGCAGCTTGGCGGCGGGGGGCTACATTGAGCAGTTCTTC,TRBD2,-,TRBJ2-1,TRBV5-4
CASNEPSETQYF,TGTGCCAGCAACGAGCCCTCAGAGACCCAGTACTTC,-,-,TRBJ2-5,TRBV6-1
CAWSVGWLSAKNIQYF,TGTGCCTGGAGTGTAGGGTGGCTATCTGCCAAAAACATTCAGTACTTC,-,-,TRBJ2-4,TRBV30
CASNLHTTGPVSGYTF,TGTGCCAGCAACCTACATACGACAGGGCCGGTCAGTGGCTACACCTTC,TRBD1,-,TRBJ1-2,TRBV2
CASSWGQGQNSPLHF,TGTGCCAGCTCCTGGGGTCAGGGACAAAATTCACCCCTCCACTTT,-,few,TRBJ1-6,TRBV18
CASSNGGTEAFF,TGTGCCAGCAGCAATGGGGGCACTGAAGCTTTCTTT,-,few,TRBJ1-1,TRBV7-3
CASSGGTAMNTEAFF,TGTGCCAGCAGTGGGGGGACAGCCATGAACACTGAAGCTTTCTTT,TRBD1,-,TRBJ1-1,TRBV2
CASSYTFNQPQHF,TGTGCCAGCAGTTACACTTTCAATCAGCCCCAGCATTTT,-,once,TRBJ1-5,TRBV6-6
CAISESKAGTGDIQYF,TGTGCCATCAGTGAGTCGAAAGCGGGGACCGGGGACATTCAGTACTTC,TRBD2,-,TRBJ2-4,TRBV10-3
CASSHPGLPYEQYF,TGTGCCAGCAGCCACCCAGGGTTGCCTTACGAGCAGTACTTC,-,few,TRBJ2-7,TRBV5-5
CASSGGTGTGEAFF,TGTGCCAGCAGTGGAGGGACGGGAACAGGTGAAGCTTTCTTT,-,-,TRBJ1-1,TRBV2
CASSTIGINEKLFF,TGTGCCAGCAGCACCATCGGGATCAATGAAAAACTGTTTTTT,-,-,TRBJ1-4,TRBV6-6
CASSAFAGTSGGGEQFF,TGTGCCAGCAGTGCCTTTGCCGGGACTAGCGGGGGAGGTGAGCAGTTCTTC,TRBD2,-,TRBJ2-1,TRBV6-1
CASGGSEAFF,TGTGCCAGCGGGGGGTCTGAAGCTTTCTTT,-,-,TRBJ1-1,TRBV2
CASSHLDRGNNQPQHF,TGCGCCAGCAGCCATCTCGACAGGGGAAACAATCAGCCCCAGCATTTT,TRBD1,-,TRBJ1-5,TRBV4-1
CASSLRALGGGPRDTQYF,TGCGCCAGCAGCTTGAGAGCTTTAGGAGGTGGACCTCGAGATACGCAGTATTTT,-,-,TRBJ2-3,TRBV5-1
CASSLARDTQYF,TGCGCCAGCAGCTTGGCTAGAGATACGCAGTATTTT,-,-,TRBJ2-3,TRBV5-1
CASSYSYGYGGDGYTF,TGTGCCAGCAGTTACTCGTATGGATATGGGGGTGATGGCTACACCTTC,-,few,TRBJ1-2,TRBV6-6
CASSSPRSHGAGELFF,TGTGCCAGCAGCTCGCCCCGGTCGCACGGGGCCGGGGAGCTGTTTTTT,-,-,TRBJ2-2,TRBV5-4
CASSLDYNEKLFF,TGTGCCAGCAGCCTCGATTATAATGAAAAACTGTTTTTT,-,few,TRBJ1-4,TRBV6-6
CATKEGPTNIYGYTF,TGCGCCACCAAGGAGGGGCCCACGAACATATATGGCTACACCTTC,-,-,TRBJ1-2,TRBV5-1
CASSLDRSYEQYF,TGCGCCAGCAGCTTGGACAGGAGCTACGAGCAGTACTTC,-,-,TRBJ2-7,TRBV5-1
CAWRRQSEAFF,TGTGCCTGGAGAAGGCAGTCTGAAGCTTTCTTT,-,-,TRBJ1-1,TRBV30
CASSIRRGNTGELFF,TGTGCCAGTAGTATACGCAGGGGCAACACCGGGGAGCTGTTTTTT,-,-,TRBJ2-2,TRBV19
CASRGGVGETQYF,TGTGCCAGCAGAGGGGGGGTTGGAGAGACCCAGTACTTC,-,-,TRBJ2-5,TRBV25-1
CASSYLGRGRELFF,TGTGCCAGCAGTTACTTGGGCAGGGGCCGGGAGCTGTTTTTT,-,-,TRBJ2-2,TRBV6-5
CAISQTGGTDTQYF,TGTGCCATCAGTCAGACAGGGGGAACAGATACGCAGTATTTT,TRBD1,-,TRBJ2-3,TRBV10-3
CNFKNNYGYTF,TGCAACTTCAAAAACAACTATGGCTACACCTTC,-,-,TRBJ1-2,TRBV20-1
CASSQIPREGRPQHF,TGCGCCAGCAGCCAAATACCACGGGAGGGTCGGCCCCAGCATTTT,-,-,TRBJ1-5,TRBV4-1
CASSESPNGGKTQYF,TGTGCCAGCAGTGAATCCCCCAACGGGGGAAAGACCCAGTACTTC,-,-,TRBJ2-5,TRBV6-1
CASSFRQGAGEQYF,TGCGCCAGCAGCTTTCGACAGGGGGCCGGCGAGCAGTACTTC,TRBD1,-,TRBJ2-7,TRBV5-1
CASSEKGQGSNQPQHF,TGTGCCAGCAGTGAAAAAGGACAGGGGAGCAATCAGCCCCAGCATTTT,TRBD1,few,TRBJ1-5,TRBV6-1
CASSLQGTYNEQFF,TGCGCCAGCAGCTTACAGGGTACCTACAATGAGCAGTTCTTC,-,-,TRBJ2-1,TRBV5-1
CASSKGVGTPDAGELFF,TGTGCCAGCAGCAAAGGGGTCGGGACCCCTGACGCCGGGGAGCTGTTTTTT,-,-,TRBJ2-2,TRBV21-1
CASSDLPSNYGYTF,TGTGCCAGCAGTGATCTCCCGTCTAACTATGGCTACACCTTC,-,once,TRBJ1-2,TRBV25-1
CASSSRLGRGHGYTF,TGTGCCAGCAGCTCTCGGCTGGGCAGGGGGCATGGCTACACCTTC,TRBD1,-,TRBJ1-2,TRBV7-8
CASSLGGPGGAKMYGYTF,TGTGCCAGCAGCTTGGGTGGGCCAGGGGGCGCGAAGATGTATGGCTACACCTTC,TRBD1,once,TRBJ1-2,TRBV5-5
CASSRSGTGNQPQHF,TGTGCCAGCAGCCGCAGCGGAACAGGGAATCAGCCCCAGCATTTT,-,-,TRBJ1-5,TRBV4-2
CASSLTGTHYGYTF,TGTGCCAGCAGCTTAACCGGGACACACTATGGCTACACCTTC,-,-,TRBJ1-2,TRBV7-9
CASIEGNGKYSGNTIYF,TGTGCCAGCATCGAGGGGAACGGAAAGTACTCTGGAAACACCATATATTTT,-,-,TRBJ1-3,TRBV11-2
CASSGPGRADGGYTF,TGTGCCAGCAGTGGCCCAGGCAGGGCTGATGGTGGCTACACCTTC,-,-,TRBJ1-2,TRBV2
CASSPSGTGGYTF,TGTGCCAGCTCACCTTCCGGGACGGGCGGCTACACCTTC,-,-,TRBJ1-2,TRBV18
CASSFLQGADTQYF,TGTGCCAGCAGTTTCCTCCAGGGGGCAGATACGCAGTATTTT,TRBD1,once,TRBJ2-3,TRBV2
CASSRKGASINEQFF,TGTGCCAGTAGTAGGAAGGGGGCGTCTATAAATGAGCAGTTCTTC,TRBD1,-,TRBJ2-1,TRBV19